This T cell receptor beta chain derives from a study of shared clonotypes between healthy human individuals. Whole-study results and caveats: Between a handful of donors, naive CD4 clonotypes were shared at a level of around 5.2%.

The donor population consisted of healthy HIV-negative adults with no recent acute infections or vaccinations. The CDR3 is made up of 14 amino acids. Trimming took off 4 bases at V and 10 bases at J, with 14 bases between the two ends. The V gene's germline CDR1 is MGHRA and CDR2 YSYEKL. The material for each subset, its genomic DNA, was split evenly across several immunoSEQ plates. The table came from immunoSEQ multiplex PCR; TCRdb's copy has only in-frame clones and leaves some out. The table includes more than 2,000,000 clones, more than 80% detected once. This clone appeared a few times. The antigen remains unidentified.

The specimen sequenced was naive CD4+ T cells sorted from blood. Noted subset: CD45RA+ positively selected. The chain has TRBV4-1 and TRBJ1-6; a weak D match, TRBD1 (6 bases). This sequence originates from a man between 18 and 29 years old in good health. CDR3 in DNA: TGCGCCAGCAGCCTTACAGGGTATAGCTCACCCCTCCACTTT. Its protein is CASSLTGYSSPLHF.